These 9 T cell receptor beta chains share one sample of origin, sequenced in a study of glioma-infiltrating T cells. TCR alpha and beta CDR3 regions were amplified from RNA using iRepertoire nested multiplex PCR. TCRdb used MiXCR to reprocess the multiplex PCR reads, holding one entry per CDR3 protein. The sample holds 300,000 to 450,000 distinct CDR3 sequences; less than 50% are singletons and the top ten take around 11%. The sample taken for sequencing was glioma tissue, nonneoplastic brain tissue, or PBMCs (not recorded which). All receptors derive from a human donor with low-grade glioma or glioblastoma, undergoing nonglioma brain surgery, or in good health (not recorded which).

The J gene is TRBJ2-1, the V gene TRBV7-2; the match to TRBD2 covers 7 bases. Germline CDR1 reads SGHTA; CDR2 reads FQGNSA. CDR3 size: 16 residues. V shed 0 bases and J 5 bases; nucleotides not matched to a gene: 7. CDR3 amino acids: CASSLAQGGSNNEQFF. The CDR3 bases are TGTGCCAGCAGCTTAGCGCAGGGCGGGAGTAACAATGAGCAGTTCTTC. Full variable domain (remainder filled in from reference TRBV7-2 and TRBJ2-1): GAGVSQSPSNKVTEKGKDVELRCDPISGHTALYWYRQSLGQGLEFLIYFQGNSAPDKSGLPSDRFSAERTGGSVSTLTIQRTQQEDSAVYLCASSLAQGGSNNEQFFGPGTRLTVL.

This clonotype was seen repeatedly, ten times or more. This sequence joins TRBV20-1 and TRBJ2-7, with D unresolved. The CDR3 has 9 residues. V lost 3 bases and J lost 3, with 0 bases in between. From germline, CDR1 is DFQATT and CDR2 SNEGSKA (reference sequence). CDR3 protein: CSASYEQYF. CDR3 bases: TGCAGTGCTAGCTACGAGCAGTACTTC.

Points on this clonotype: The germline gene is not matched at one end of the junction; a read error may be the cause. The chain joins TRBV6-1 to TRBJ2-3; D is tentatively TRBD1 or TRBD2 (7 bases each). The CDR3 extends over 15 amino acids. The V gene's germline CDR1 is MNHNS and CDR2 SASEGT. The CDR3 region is CASSGTDGGTDTRYF. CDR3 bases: TGTGCGAGCAGCGGGACAGATGGGGGCACAGATACGCGGTATTTT.

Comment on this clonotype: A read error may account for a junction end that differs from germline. The CDR3 DNA sequence: TGTGCCACCAGTGATGAAGACGGGGGATCCACCGGGGAGCTGTTTTTT. Translating gives CATSDEDGGSTGELFF. The V gene is TRBV27, the J gene TRBJ2-2; D may be TRBD2 (6 bases). The CDR3 is made up of 16 amino acids. CDR1 is MNHEY, CDR2 SMNVEV, per germline (reference sequence).

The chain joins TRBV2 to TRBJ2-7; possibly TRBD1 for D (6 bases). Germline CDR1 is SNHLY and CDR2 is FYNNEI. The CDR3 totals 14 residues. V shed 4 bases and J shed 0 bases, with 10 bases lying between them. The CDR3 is CASSATGYSYEQYF. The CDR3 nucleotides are TGTGCCAGCAGTGCCACAGGGTACTCCTACGAGCAGTACTTC.

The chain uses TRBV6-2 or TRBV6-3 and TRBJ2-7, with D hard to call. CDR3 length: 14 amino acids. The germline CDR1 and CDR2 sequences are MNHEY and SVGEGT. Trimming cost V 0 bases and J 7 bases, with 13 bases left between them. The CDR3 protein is CASSYSAHQNEQYF. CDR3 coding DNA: TGTGCCAGCAGTTACTCGGCCCACCAGAATGAGCAGTACTTC.

CDR3 bases: TGTGCCAGTAGTATAGCGGCAGGAAGGACCGGGGAGCTGTTTTTT. Translation: CASSIAAGRTGELFF. This chain uses TRBV19 with TRBJ2-2; no firm D call. This CDR3 has 15 amino acids. Trimming shortened V by 1 base and J by 5 bases, and 11 bases separated the two germline ends. Germline V gene data show CDR1 as LNHDA and CDR2 as SQIVND (reference sequence).

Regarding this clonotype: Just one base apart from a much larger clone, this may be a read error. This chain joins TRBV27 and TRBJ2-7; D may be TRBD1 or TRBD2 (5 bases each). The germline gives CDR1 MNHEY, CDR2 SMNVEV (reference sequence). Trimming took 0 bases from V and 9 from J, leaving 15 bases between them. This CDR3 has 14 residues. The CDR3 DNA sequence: TGTGCCAGCAGTTTATCGTGGGGAGAAGGGGTGCAGTACTTC. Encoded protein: CASSLSWGEGVQYF.

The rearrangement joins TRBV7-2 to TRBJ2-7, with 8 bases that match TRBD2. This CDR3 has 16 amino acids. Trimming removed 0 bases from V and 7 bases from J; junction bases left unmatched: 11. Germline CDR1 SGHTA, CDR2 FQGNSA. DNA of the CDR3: TGTGCCAGCAGCTTAGCCGTTCCCGGGACTAGGTATGAGCAGTACTTC. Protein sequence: CASSLAVPGTRYEQYF.